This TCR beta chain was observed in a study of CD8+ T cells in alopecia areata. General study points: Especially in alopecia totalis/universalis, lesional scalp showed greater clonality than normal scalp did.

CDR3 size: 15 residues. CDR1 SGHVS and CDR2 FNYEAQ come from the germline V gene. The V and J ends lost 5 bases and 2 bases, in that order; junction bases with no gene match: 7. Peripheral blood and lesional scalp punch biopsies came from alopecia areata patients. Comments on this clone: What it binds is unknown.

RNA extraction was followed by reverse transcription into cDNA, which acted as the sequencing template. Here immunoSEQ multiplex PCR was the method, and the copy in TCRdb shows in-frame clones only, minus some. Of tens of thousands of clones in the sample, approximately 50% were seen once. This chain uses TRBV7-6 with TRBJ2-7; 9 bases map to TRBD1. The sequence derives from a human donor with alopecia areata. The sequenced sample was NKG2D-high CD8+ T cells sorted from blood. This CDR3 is CASSRSGTGPYEQYF. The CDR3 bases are TGTGCCAGCAGCCGATCCGGGACAGGGCCCTACGAGCAGTACTTC.